Listed below are T cell receptor beta chains from one sample, sequenced in a study of blood T cell repertoires in COVID-19. Using immunoSEQ multiplex PCR, the repertoire was profiled, and TCRdb retains in-frame clones only, with some absent. Here the sample spans 300,000 to 450,000 clones, 89% being singletons. The sequenced material came from peripheral blood. Every receptor here comes from a woman aged 25 to 39 with COVID-19, enrolled during active disease. Both conserved end residues are part of each CDR3. D genes are given only for firm matches. Size tells how often a clone was seen (once, few, many) or the class of an expanded clone, and some rows leave it out.

d_call j_call v_call clone_size cdr3_nt cdr3_aa
TRBD2 TRBJ2-1 TRBV29-1 NA TGCAGCGTTGAAAGCGCTGCGACTAGCGGGACGGGGGTAGGTAGTTCCTACAATGAGCAGTTCTTC CSVESAATSGTGVGSSYNEQFF
NA TRBJ2-3 TRBV11-2 NA TGTGCCAGCAGTCGGTGGACAGCTTCCACAGATACGCAGTATTTT CASSRWTASTDTQYF
TRBD2 TRBJ2-1 TRBV9 NA TGTGCCAGCAGTATACTAGCGGGAGTAGCCAATGAGCAGTTCTTC CASSILAGVANEQFF
NA TRBJ2-7 TRBV27 NA TGTGCCAGCAGTTTACGAAAGACAGGAGCCTACGAGCAGTACTTC CASSLRKTGAYEQYF
TRBD2 TRBJ2-3 TRBV5-6 NA TGTGCCAGCAGCTTGCTCAGAGTTAAGGGACTAGCGGCGTTGCAGTATTTT CASSLLRVKGLAALQYF
TRBD1 TRBJ1-2 TRBV6-5 NA TGTGCCAGCAGGGATAATAGGGACAGGGGGTATGGCTACACCTTC CASRDNRDRGYGYTF
NA TRBJ2-7 TRBV5-4 once TGTGCCAGCAGCCCCGGCCCCGGGATTCACGAGCAGTACTTC CASSPGPGIHEQYF
TRBD2 TRBJ2-1 TRBV6-5 many TGTGCCAGCAGTTACGGGCGGGAGGGCAATGAGCAGTTCTTC CASSYGREGNEQFF
NA TRBJ1-1 TRBV7-2 NA TGTGCCAGCAGCCCCGGACAGAACACTGAAGCTTTCTTT CASSPGQNTEAFF
TRBD1 TRBJ1-2 TRBV5-1 once TGCGCCAGCAGCTTTGGGACAGGGAAATATGGCTACACCTTC CASSFGTGKYGYTF
NA TRBJ2-7 TRBV24-1 NA TGTGCCACCAGTGGCGACTCATCCTACGAGCAGTACTTC CATSGDSSYEQYF
NA TRBJ1-5 TRBV5-5 NA TGTGCCAGCAGCTTAGGGGGTGGCCAGCCCCAGCATTTT CASSLGGGQPQHF
TRBD2 TRBJ2-4 TRBV5-1 NA TGCGCCAGCAGGCCTACCCCTTCGGCTAGCGGGCTTCCAAGGGAAAACATTCAGTACTTC CASRPTPSASGLPRENIQYF
NA TRBJ1-5 TRBV28 NA TGTGCCAGCAGGTCATCCCCGGGCAATCAGCCCCAGCATTTT CASRSSPGNQPQHF
NA TRBJ2-1 TRBV21-1 NA TGTGCCAGCAGCAGTTACTCCGGGACTAGCGGAGTACATGAGCAGTTCTTC CASSSYSGTSGVHEQFF
NA TRBJ2-5 TRBV5-1 NA TGCGCCAGCAGCTTGGAGGCGCGGGGTGGGCCTCAAGAGACCCAGTACTTC CASSLEARGGPQETQYF
NA TRBJ1-1 TRBV2 NA TGTGCCAGCAGTGAATCTGGCCTTGGTAACACTGAAGCTTTCTTT CASSESGLGNTEAFF
NA TRBJ1-2 TRBV12-3/TRBV12-4 NA TGTGCCAGCAGTTTTCGGGGGGCCTATGGCTACACCTTC CASSFRGAYGYTF
TRBD1 TRBJ1-4 TRBV6-5 NA TGTGCCAGCAGGGGCTCGGGACAGGGTAATGAAAAACTGTTTTTT CASRGSGQGNEKLFF
NA TRBJ1-1 TRBV2 NA TGTGCCAGCAGGCCCACAGGGATGGGGAACACTGAAGCTTTCTTT CASRPTGMGNTEAFF
TRBD1 TRBJ1-4 TRBV19 NA TGTGCCAGTAGATCCGGGACAGGGAGAGGGAATGAAAAACTGTTTTTT CASRSGTGRGNEKLFF
NA TRBJ1-2 TRBV4-2 NA TGTGCCAGCAGCCCCGTGGACAGTAACTATGGCTACACCTTC CASSPVDSNYGYTF
TRBD1 TRBJ2-1 TRBV29-1 NA TGCAGCGCCCCGAGTACAGGGGATCGGAATGAGCAGTTCTTC CSAPSTGDRNEQFF
NA TRBJ1-5 TRBV27 NA TGTGCCAGCAGTTTATCCGGGATAGATCAGCCCCAGCATTTT CASSLSGIDQPQHF
TRBD2 TRBJ2-1 TRBV11-2 once TGTGCCAGCAGCTCCGCGGGAGTCTCCTACAATGAGCAGTTCTTC CASSSAGVSYNEQFF
NA TRBJ1-3 TRBV28 few TGTGCCAGCACCGTTCCTGGAAACACCATATATTTT CASTVPGNTIYF
TRBD1 TRBJ2-1 TRBV5-8 NA TGTGCCAGCACCCGGGGGACAGGGATATACAATGAGCAGTTCTTC CASTRGTGIYNEQFF
NA TRBJ1-1 TRBV18 NA TGTGCCAGCTCTCGGGACACTCGGAACACTGAAGCTTTCTTT CASSRDTRNTEAFF
NA TRBJ1-3 TRBV7-6 NA TGTGCCAGCAGCCGACAGGCCTTCCTGGAGGACACCATATATTTT CASSRQAFLEDTIYF
NA TRBJ2-1 TRBV7-9 NA TGTGCCAGCAGCTTCTCGAGCTCCTACAATGAGCAGTTCTTC CASSFSSSYNEQFF
NA TRBJ1-1 TRBV3-1/TRBV3-2 NA TGTGCCAGCAGCCAAGACACAGGGAAGAACACTGAAGCTTTCTTT CASSQDTGKNTEAFF
NA TRBJ1-6 TRBV6-5 NA TGTGCCAGGGGGGGAGGGGAAGTTAATTCACCCCTCCACTTT CARGGGEVNSPLHF
NA TRBJ1-2 TRBV4-3 NA TGCGCCAGCAGCCAAGCGCGGGGGCGCGATGGAGGCTACACCTTC CASSQARGRDGGYTF